This T cell receptor beta chain appears in the sequencing data of a study of radiotherapy plus CTLA-4 blockade in lung cancer. Across the study: Objective response was observed in roughly 20% of patients, and disease control in approximately 33%.

Findings and caveats of the study: Increased serum interferon-beta after radiation also reportedly predicted response strongly.

Of note for this clone: Antigen: not known.

Assay used: immunoSEQ multiplex PCR; TCRdb lists only in-frame clones, some missing. The sample carries approximately 80,000 clones, around 78% recorded once. This specimen consisted of peripheral blood, obtained from a patient treated with radiotherapy plus ipilimumab. The TCR was taken from a human donor with non-small cell lung cancer whose response to radiotherapy plus ipilimumab could not be evaluated. Some clones in this sample may be carry-over from other donors' samples.

This chain's CDR3 is CASSFPSGVGAKNIQYF. As DNA, the CDR3 is TGTGCCAGCAGCTTTCCTAGCGGGGTCGGGGCCAAAAACATTCAGTACTTC. This sequence joins TRBV7-6 and TRBJ2-4, with TRBD2 identical over 9 bases. The V gene end was trimmed by 3 bases and the J gene end by 1 base; junction bases not matched to a gene: 7. The CDR3 runs 17 residues. Germline V gene data show CDR1 as SGHVS and CDR2 as FNYEAQ.